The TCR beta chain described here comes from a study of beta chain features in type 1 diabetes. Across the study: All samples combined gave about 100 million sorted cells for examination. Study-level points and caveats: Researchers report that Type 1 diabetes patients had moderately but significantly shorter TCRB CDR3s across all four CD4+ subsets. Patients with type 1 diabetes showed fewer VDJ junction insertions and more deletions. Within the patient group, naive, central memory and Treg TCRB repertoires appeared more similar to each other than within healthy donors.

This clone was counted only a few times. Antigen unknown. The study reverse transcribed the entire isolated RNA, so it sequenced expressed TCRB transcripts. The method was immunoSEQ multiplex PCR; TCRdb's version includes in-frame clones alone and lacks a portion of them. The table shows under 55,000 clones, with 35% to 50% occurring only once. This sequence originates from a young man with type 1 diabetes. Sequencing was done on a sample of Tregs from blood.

The CDR3 reads CASSLDRLTDTQYF. CDR3 DNA sequence: TGTGCCAGCAGCTTAGACAGGCTCACAGATACGCAGTATTTT. This chain connects TRBV7-2 to TRBJ2-3, with a tentative D call TRBD1 (5 bases). Trimming pared 1 base from V and 2 bases from J, leaving 7 bases between. The CDR3 extends over 14 amino acids. Germline CDR1 reads SGHTA; CDR2 reads FQGNSA.